These 2 T cell receptor beta chains were all obtained from the same sample, sequenced in a study of regulatory T cells in long-lasting Graves disease. Noted time point: newly diagnosed GD, antithyroid drugs for less than 3 months. Extracted PBMC RNA gave rise to the TCR library. Library construction for TCR beta used iRepertoire HTBI primers and Arm-PCR of CDR3 regions. A single record per CDR3 protein comes from TCRdb applying MiXCR to the multiplex PCR reads. Here the sample spans hundreds of thousands of distinct CDR3 sequences, about 15% being singletons. This same sample was also taken into another study, of T cells in Graves' hyperthyroidism and ophthalmopathy.

This specimen consisted of peripheral blood mononuclear cells (PBMCs), obtained at new diagnosis, from a patient treated with antithyroid drugs. The receptors stem from a woman aged 25 to 39 with Graves disease.

The CDR3, as DNA: TGTGCCAGCAGCCTCGCGAGCGGGAGGGAAGAGACCCAGTACTTC. Protein sequence: CASSLASGREETQYF. J is TRBJ2-5 and V is TRBV3-1; 10 bases map to TRBD2. Germline V gene lookup returns CDR1 LGHDT and CDR2 YNNKEL (reference sequence). V shed 4 bases and J 3 bases; nucleotides not matched to a gene: 5. CDR3 size: 15 residues.

This chain joins TRBV11-2 and TRBJ1-1, with D unclear. The CDR3 has 15 amino acids. Trimming cost V 3 bases and J 3 bases, with 14 bases left between them. Germline assignment: CDR1 SGHAT and CDR2 FQNNGV. CDR3 nucleotide sequence: TGTGCCAGCAGCTTGAGAGGAACCATGGACACTGAAGCTTTCTTT. It codes for CASSLRGTMDTEAFF.